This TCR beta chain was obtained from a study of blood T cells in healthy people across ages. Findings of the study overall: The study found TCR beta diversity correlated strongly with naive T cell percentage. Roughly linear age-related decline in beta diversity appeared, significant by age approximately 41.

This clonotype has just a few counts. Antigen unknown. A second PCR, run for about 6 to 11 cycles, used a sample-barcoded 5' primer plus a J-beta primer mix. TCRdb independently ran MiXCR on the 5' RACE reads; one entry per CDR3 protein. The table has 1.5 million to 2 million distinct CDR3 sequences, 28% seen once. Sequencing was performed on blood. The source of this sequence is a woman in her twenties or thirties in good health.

The CDR3 nucleotides are TGTGCCAGCAGTGACACCCGGACTAGCGGGAGAACAGATACGCAGTATTTT. Encoded protein: CASSDTRTSGRTDTQYF. The chain links TRBV6-4 to TRBJ2-3; 13 bases line up with TRBD2. This CDR3 region has 17 residues. J gave up 3 bases and V 2 bases, and 5 bases lay outside the gene matches. The germline gives CDR1 MRHNA, CDR2 SNTAGT.